The next 10 T cell receptor beta chains were all read from a single sample in a study of T cell responses to AZD1222 COVID-19 vaccine. Assay: immunoSEQ multiplex PCR; the TCRdb copy retains only in-frame clones and omits some. The sample includes about 81,000 clones, about 86% of them seen just once. The sequencing used peripheral blood, collected 28 days after the second AZD1222 dose. These receptors came from an adult who received the AZD1222 COVID-19 vaccine.

The rearrangement joins TRBV5-4 to TRBJ2-3, with TRBD2 matching over 16 bases. Germline V gene data show CDR1 as SGHNT and CDR2 as YYREEE (reference sequence). There are 16 residues in the CDR3. The V segment lost 5 bases and the J segment 5 bases; nucleotides outside the gene matches: 5. The CDR3 protein is CASRPGTSGRVDTQYF. DNA of the CDR3: TGTGCCAGCAGGCCCGGGACTAGCGGGAGGGTAGATACGCAGTATTTT. Looking up the rest from reference TRBV5-4 and TRBJ2-3 gives the full variable domain: ETGVTQSPTHLIKTRGQQVTLRCSSQSGHNTVSWYQQALGQGPQFIFQYYREEENGRGNFPPRFSGLQFPNYSSELNVNALELDDSALYLCASRPGTSGRVDTQYFGPGTRLTVL.

The chain uses TRBV7-9 and TRBJ2-1; perhaps TRBD2 as D (5 bases). The germline V and J ends were trimmed by 4 bases and 5 bases, with 15 bases remaining between them. This CDR3 has 15 amino acids. Per the germline V gene, CDR1 is SEHNR and CDR2 is FQNEAQ (reference sequence). This chain's CDR3 is CASSSWASRDNEQFF. CDR3 sequence (DNA): TGTGCCAGCAGCTCCTGGGCTAGCAGAGACAATGAGCAGTTCTTC.

This chain uses TRBV29-1 with TRBJ2-7; D call uncertain. The V end was cut by 4 bases, the J end by 6 bases, with 16 bases between. Germline V lookup: CDR1 SQVTM, CDR2 ANQGSEA. CDR3 length: 13 residues. As DNA, the CDR3 is TGCAGCGTTGTAAGGGATCCGGGCGGCGAGCAGTACTTC. As protein: CSVVRDPGGEQYF.

The chain couples TRBV7-9 to TRBJ2-7; 7 nucleotides match TRBD2. The CDR3 length is 14 residues. V shed 5 bases and J 6 bases; nucleotides not matched to a gene: 10. Germline V gene sequence: CDR1 SEHNR, CDR2 FQNEAQ (reference sequence). In DNA form, the CDR3 reads TGTGCCAGCAGCCCGGAGGTCAGGGAGGGCGAGCAGTACTTC. Protein: CASSPEVREGEQYF.

The V call is TRBV6-5, the J call TRBJ2-7, with 11 bases aligning to TRBD2. Germline loops: CDR1 MNHEY, CDR2 SVGAGI. J lost 4 bases, V lost 0 bases, and 2 bases had no gene match. CDR3 size: 15 residues. CDR3 residues: CASSYSASGGYEQYF. DNA of the CDR3: TGTGCCAGCAGTTACTCGGCTAGCGGGGGGTACGAGCAGTACTTC.

The rearrangement joins TRBV7-6 to TRBJ1-1; D is unclear. Looked up from germline, CDR1 is SGHVS and CDR2 is FNYEAQ. The CDR3 totals 14 residues. Trimming left V 5 bases short and J 6 bases short, with 16 bases between. DNA of the CDR3: TGTGCCAGCAGCGGATTGGACGGGCACCCTGAAGCTTTCTTT. It encodes CASSGLDGHPEAFF. Full variable domain (remainder filled in from reference TRBV7-6 and TRBJ1-1): GAGVSQSPRYKVTKRGQDVALRCDPISGHVSLYWYRQALGQGPEFLTYFNYEAQQDKSGLPNDRFSAERPEGSISTLTIQRTEQRDSAMYRCASSGLDGHPEAFFGQGTRLTVV.

The chain uses TRBV6-5 and TRBJ2-7, with D perhaps matching TRBD1 (5 bases). V was cut by 6 bases and J by 2 bases, with 8 bases left in between. The CDR3 extends over 12 amino acids. Germline V CDR1 and CDR2: MNHEY, SVGAGI. CDR3 amino acids: CASRVDTYEQYF. The CDR3 DNA reads as TGTGCCAGCAGGGTGGACACCTACGAGCAGTACTTC.

This clone has just a few counts. The sample has other DNA sequences that encode this CDR3 too. The chain combines TRBV19 with TRBJ1-1; D possibly corresponds to TRBD1 (6 bases). The CDR3 sequence is 15 residues long. V lost 5 bases and J lost 3, with 16 bases in between. Per germline, CDR1 LNHDA and CDR2 SQIVND (reference sequence). In DNA, the CDR3 is TGTGCCAGTAGTCCCCGAACAGGGAAGTACACTGAAGCTTTCTTT. Translating it yields CASSPRTGKYTEAFF.

The V call is TRBV6-6, the J call TRBJ2-5; 12 bases line up with TRBD2. Trimming at V came to 4 bases and at J to 5 bases, leaving 2 bases not matched to a gene. Germline V gene sequence: CDR1 MNHNY, CDR2 SVGAGI (reference sequence). The CDR3 is 14 amino acids. CDR3 in amino acids: CASSWGTSGETQYF. In nucleotides, the CDR3 is TGTGCCAGCAGTTGGGGGACTAGCGGGGAGACCCAGTACTTC.

CDR3 sequence: CSVDALAYNEQFF. CDR3 in DNA: TGCAGCGTTGATGCACTAGCCTACAATGAGCAGTTCTTC. The V call is TRBV29-1, the J call TRBJ2-1; a weak D match, TRBD2 (5 bases). V was pared by 3 bases and J by 2 bases, with 8 bases between. The CDR3 consists of 13 residues. Germline V lookup: CDR1 SQVTM, CDR2 ANQGSEA.